These 18 T cell receptor beta chains were sequenced from one sample in a study of CD8+CD57+ T cells in acquired aplastic anemia. The template for TCR beta VDJ and CDR3 sequence profiling was genomic DNA. TCRdb ran MiXCR on the reads and lists one entry per CDR3 protein. The sample lists some 170,000 distinct CDR3 sequences, 47% occurring once. For sequencing, patients were chosen who had shown expansion of CD8+CD57+ cells by flow cytometry. Material: sorted CD4+, CD8+, or CD8+CD57+ T cells (not recorded which) from PBMCs. The source of these receptors is a human donor with aplastic anemia.

This clonotype has more than one count but fewer than ten. The V and J genes are TRBV24-1 and TRBJ2-5; 12 nucleotides line up with TRBD2. From germline, CDR1 is KGHDR and CDR2 SFDVKD. The CDR3 has 17 residues. V trimming: 1 base; J trimming: 5 bases; junction bases outside the gene matches: 7. The CDR3 loop is CATSDFGLAGGKETQYF. The CDR3 coding sequence is TGTGCCACCAGTGATTTTGGGCTAGCGGGAGGGAAGGAGACCCAGTACTTC.

With respect to this clonotype: A much larger clone sits a single nucleotide away, making a read error possible. The CDR3 spells CASSARQGGEGKLLF. DNA of the CDR3: TGTGCCAGCAGCGCCCGACAGGGGGGGGAGGGAAAACTGCTTTTT. The chain links TRBV9 to TRBJ1-4, with 9 positions matching TRBD1. The germline gives CDR1 SGDLS, CDR2 YYNGEE. This CDR3 is built from 15 residues.

The J gene is TRBJ1-2, the V gene TRBV20-1, with 10 bases that match TRBD1. Germline lookup yields CDR1 DFQATT and CDR2 SNEGSKA (reference sequence). Trimming cost V 3 bases and J 2 bases; bases outside gene matches: 9. The CDR3 has 16 residues. CDR3 amino acids: CSASMDRGGLNYGYTF. The CDR3 nucleotides are TGCAGTGCTAGTATGGACAGGGGGGGACTGAACTATGGCTACACCTTC.

This clonotype occurred a few times. V usage is TRBV10-1 and J usage is TRBJ2-2; D is undetermined. V was shortened by 4 bases and J by 4 bases, with 4 bases between the two germline ends. This CDR3 is 12 amino acids long. CDR1 is WNHNN and CDR2 is SYGVQD in the germline V gene (reference sequence). The CDR3 region has the DNA TGCGCCAGCAGTGCATTCACCGGGGAGCTGTTTTTT. Its protein product is CASSAFTGELFF.

The genes are TRBV18 and TRBJ2-1; 8 bases agree with TRBD2. V lost 0 bases, J lost 8 bases, and 12 bases stayed unmatched. The V gene's germline CDR1 is KGHSH and CDR2 LQKENI. The CDR3 has 17 residues. The CDR3 nucleotides read TGTGCCAGCTCACCACCGTTAGCGGGGTCACAATACGATGAGCAGTTCTTC. It encodes CASSPPLAGSQYDEQFF. Full variable domain (remainder filled in from reference TRBV18 and TRBJ2-1): NAGVMQNPRHLVRRRGQEARLRCSPMKGHSHVYWYRQLPEEGLKFMVYLQKENIIDESGMPKERFSAEFPKEGPSILRIQQVVRGDSAAYFCASSPPLAGSQYDEQFFGPGTRLTVL.

This clonotype was found many times. The rearrangement uses TRBV12-3 or TRBV12-4 and TRBJ1-2; 8 bases agree with TRBD1. With 3 bases clipped from V and 2 bases from J, the junction kept 5 bases outside the gene matches. CDR3 length: 15 residues. The CDR3 spells CASSFRQGANYGYTF. CDR3 sequence (DNA): TGTGCCAGCAGTTTCAGGCAGGGGGCGAACTATGGCTACACCTTC.

The V gene is TRBV29-1, the J gene TRBJ2-3, with TRBD2 matching over 12 bases. Trimming at V came to 4 bases and at J to 1 base, leaving 0 bases not matched to a gene. The CDR3 totals 14 residues. Looked up from germline, CDR1 is SQVTM and CDR2 is ANQGSEA. CDR3: CSVGLAGGTDTQYF. The CDR3 DNA sequence: TGCAGCGTTGGACTAGCGGGAGGCACAGATACGCAGTATTTT.

In this sample, this clonotype turned up many times. This sequence joins TRBV7-1 and TRBJ2-3; 15 bases align to TRBD2. TRBV7-1 counts as an open reading frame of uncertain function. The CDR3 length is 18 residues. V lost 5 bases to trimming and J lost 8 bases; unmatched junction nucleotides: 14. CDR3 sequence reads: CASSPGTSGGIGSGTQYF. As DNA, the CDR3 is TGTGCCAGCAGCCCAGGGACTAGCGGGGGGATCGGTTCGGGTACGCAGTATTTT.

Remarks on this clonotype: One end of the junction does not line up with germline, which may come from a read error. The V and J genes are TRBV20-1 and TRBJ1-5, with D unresolved. CDR3 size: 14 residues. Germline values: CDR1 DFQATT, CDR2 SNEGSKA (reference sequence). The CDR3 spells CSARVGGSNQSQHF. For the CDR3, the DNA is TGCAGTGCTAGAGTAGGAGGAAGCAATCAGTCCCAGCATTTT.

The CDR3 DNA reads as TGTGCCAGCAGCCACCCGGGAGGCGAGCAGTACTTC. Residues: CASSHPGGEQYF. The chain is built from TRBV7-6 and TRBJ2-7, with TRBD2 matching 7 bases. Germline CDR1 is SGHVS and CDR2 is FNYEAQ. V was pared by 5 bases and J by 6 bases, with 4 bases of the junction left unmatched. This CDR3 region has 12 residues. Full variable domain (missing parts from reference TRBV7-6 and TRBJ2-7): GAGVSQSPRYKVTKRGQDVALRCDPISGHVSLYWYRQALGQGPEFLTYFNYEAQQDKSGLPNDRFSAERPEGSISTLTIQRTEQRDSAMYRCASSHPGGEQYFGPGTRLTVT.

Details on this clonotype: One end of the junction varies from germline; a read error may be responsible. The chain recombines TRBV14 with TRBJ1-4, with D hard to call. The germline CDR1 and CDR2 sequences are SGHDN and FVKESK. The CDR3 has 11 residues. In DNA form, the CDR3 reads TGTGCCAGGAGCCAGGTACTGAAACTGTTTTTT. Amino acid sequence: CARSQVLKLFF.

This clonotype was counted only a few times. The chain recombines TRBV10-3 with TRBJ2-1; 12 nucleotides line up with TRBD2. V trimming: 10 bases; J trimming: 4 bases; junction bases outside the gene matches: 5. The germline V gene has CDR1 ENHRY and CDR2 SYGVKD. The CDR3 length is 14 residues. The CDR3 nucleotides read TGTGCCACCCTACTAGCGGGGGGATACAATGAGCAGTTCTTC. This encodes CATLLAGGYNEQFF.

This clonotype was seen many times. The chain joins TRBV2 to TRBJ2-7, with 8 bases matching TRBD1. The CDR3 extends over 14 amino acids. Per the germline V gene, CDR1 is SNHLY and CDR2 is FYNNEI. V gave up 6 bases and J gave up 2 bases; unmatched junction bases: 6. The chain's CDR3 is CASRPGQGPYEQYF. The CDR3 bases are TGTGCCAGCAGGCCCGGACAGGGTCCCTACGAGCAGTACTTC.

The CDR3 here is CASSQGGPAVSEAFF. CDR3 in DNA: TGTGCCAGCAGCCAGGGAGGACCGGCGGTCTCTGAAGCTTTCTTT. The chain carries TRBV7-6 and TRBJ1-1; D may be TRBD1 (5 bases). The germline V gene has CDR1 SGHVS and CDR2 FNYEAQ. This CDR3 has 15 residues. Trimming removed 5 bases at V and 6 bases at J, with 19 bases between.

The genes are TRBV20-1 and TRBJ2-3, with D possibly called TRBD1 or TRBD2 (5 bases each). Trimming took off 3 bases at V and 1 base at J, with 8 bases between the two ends. Germline CDR1 is DFQATT and CDR2 is SNEGSKA (reference sequence). The CDR3 consists of 13 residues. The CDR3 loop reads CSASGDGTDTQYF. The CDR3 region has the DNA TGCAGTGCTAGTGGGGACGGCACAGATACGCAGTATTTT.

V gene TRBV12-3 or TRBV12-4 combines with J gene TRBJ2-5; D possibly corresponds to TRBD2 (6 bases). This CDR3 has 13 amino acids. Trimming removed 5 bases from V and 5 bases from J, with 12 bases in between. CDR3 sequence reads: CASSPREWETQYF. DNA for the CDR3: TGTGCCAGCAGTCCTCGGGAGTGGGAGACCCAGTACTTC.

The table lists this clonotype with many counts. V gene TRBV6-6 combines with J gene TRBJ1-1; perhaps TRBD1 as D (5 bases). Germline CDR1 reads MNHNY; CDR2 reads SVGAGI (reference sequence). CDR3 length equals 14 residues. The V end was cut by 2 bases, the J end by 4 bases, with 11 bases between. The DNA for the CDR3 is TGTGCCAGCAGTTACCGGGGCAGGAGCACTGAAGCTTTCTTT. The encoded protein is CASSYRGRSTEAFF.

The chain combines TRBV2 with TRBJ1-5; no definite D call. Germline CDR1 reads SNHLY; CDR2 reads FYNNEI. The length of the CDR3 is 14 residues. Trimming shortened V by 0 bases and J by 11 bases, and 14 bases separated the two germline ends. The CDR3 spells CASSEAEVVVAQHF. CDR3 coding DNA: TGTGCCAGCAGTGAAGCGGAGGTGGTCGTGGCCCAGCATTTT.